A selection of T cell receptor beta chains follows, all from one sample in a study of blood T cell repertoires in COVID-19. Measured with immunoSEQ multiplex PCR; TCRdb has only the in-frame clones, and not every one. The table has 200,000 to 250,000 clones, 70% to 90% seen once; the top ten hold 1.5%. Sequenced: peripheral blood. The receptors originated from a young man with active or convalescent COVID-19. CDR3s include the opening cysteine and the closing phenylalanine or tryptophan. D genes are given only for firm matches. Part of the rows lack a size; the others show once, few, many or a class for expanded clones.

CDR3: CASSQGGSRKMTLHF
DNA: TGTGCCAGCAGCCAAGGGGGCTCCCGGAAGATGACCCTCCACTTT
D: -
V: TRBV3-1/TRBV3-2
J: TRBJ1-6
size: -

CDR3: CASSPGWGGNQPQHF
DNA: TGTGCCAGCAGTCCTGGGTGGGGGGGCAATCAGCCCCAGCATTTT
D: -
V: TRBV11-2
J: TRBJ1-5
size: -

CDR3: CASSVGSRGQETQYF
DNA: TGTGCCAGCAGCGTAGGATCCAGGGGACAAGAGACCCAGTACTTC
D: -
V: TRBV9
J: TRBJ2-5
size: -

CDR3: CASSPTRVRTEAFF
DNA: TGTGCCAGTAGTCCCACCAGGGTTAGGACTGAAGCTTTCTTT
D: -
V: TRBV19
J: TRBJ1-1
size: -

CDR3: CASSFRTGDTQYF
DNA: TGTGCCAGCAGCTTTAGGACAGGGGATACGCAGTATTTT
D: TRBD1
V: TRBV7-2
J: TRBJ2-3
size: -

CDR3: CATSRDIGRAVNEQFF
DNA: TGTGCCACCAGCAGAGATATCGGGAGGGCCGTTAATGAGCAGTTCTTC
D: TRBD2
V: TRBV15
J: TRBJ2-1
size: once

CDR3: CASSLTGGSGYTF
DNA: TGTGCCAGCAGCTTGACAGGGGGCAGTGGCTACACCTTC
D: TRBD1
V: TRBV7-2
J: TRBJ1-2
size: -

CDR3: CASSQDRKEGSANTGELFF
DNA: TGCGCCAGCAGCCAAGATCGAAAGGAGGGAAGCGCGAACACCGGGGAGCTGTTTTTT
D: -
V: TRBV4-3
J: TRBJ2-2
size: once

CDR3: CASSPGLAGGLDTQYF
DNA: TGTGCCAGCAGCCCCGGACTAGCGGGAGGGTTGGATACGCAGTATTTT
D: TRBD2
V: TRBV11-1
J: TRBJ2-3
size: -

CDR3: CSATEGLNSYEQYF
DNA: TGCAGCGCAACCGAGGGACTAAACTCCTACGAGCAGTACTTC
D: TRBD2
V: TRBV29-1
J: TRBJ2-7
size: -

CDR3: CATSRAQGSGELFF
DNA: TGTGCCACCAGCAGGGCACAGGGGAGCGGGGAGCTGTTTTTT
D: TRBD1
V: TRBV15
J: TRBJ2-2
size: -

CDR3: CASSLAEEYYEQYF
DNA: TGTGCCAGCAGCTTAGCGGAGGAGTACTACGAGCAGTACTTC
D: -
V: TRBV7-9
J: TRBJ2-7
size: few

CDR3: CASSSGLVPEQFF
DNA: TGCGCCAGCAGCTCGGGACTAGTTCCTGAGCAGTTCTTC
D: TRBD2
V: TRBV5-1
J: TRBJ2-1
size: few

CDR3: CASTRQNNEQFF
DNA: TGTGCCAGCACCAGACAGAACAATGAGCAGTTCTTC
D: -
V: TRBV2
J: TRBJ2-1
size: -

CDR3: CASAPSGGSGVNEQFF
DNA: TGTGCTAGTGCCCCGTCAGGGGGTTCGGGTGTCAATGAGCAGTTCTTC
D: TRBD1
V: TRBV12-5
J: TRBJ2-1
size: once

CDR3: CASFPGPWDTQYF
DNA: TGTGCTAGTTTTCCAGGCCCCTGGGATACGCAGTATTTT
D: -
V: TRBV12-5
J: TRBJ2-3
size: -

CDR3: CSVEGEDRKAFF
DNA: TGCAGCGTTGAGGGGGAAGACAGGAAAGCTTTCTTT
D: -
V: TRBV29-1
J: TRBJ1-1
size: few

CDR3: CASSEASRPQHF
DNA: TGTGCCAGCAGTGAAGCCTCGCGACCCCAGCATTTT
D: -
V: TRBV2
J: TRBJ1-5
size: -

CDR3: CASSRRGLNYGYTF
DNA: TGTGCCAGCAGCCGCCGGGGGTTGAACTATGGCTACACCTTC
D: -
V: TRBV4-2
J: TRBJ1-2
size: -

CDR3: CASSEVSTGWTEAFF
DNA: TGTGCCAGCAGTGAAGTATCTACGGGGTGGACTGAAGCTTTCTTT
D: -
V: TRBV6-1
J: TRBJ1-1
size: -

CDR3: CASSSGQGGLPQHF
DNA: TGTGCCAGCAGTTCCGGACAGGGTGGCCTGCCCCAGCATTTT
D: TRBD1
V: TRBV6-5
J: TRBJ1-5
size: -

CDR3: CASSIARWTSYNEQFF
DNA: TGTGCCAGTAGTATAGCCCGTTGGACTTCCTACAATGAGCAGTTCTTC
D: -
V: TRBV19
J: TRBJ2-1
size: -

CDR3: CASKNRGRGTEAFF
DNA: TGTGCCAGTAAAAACAGGGGGCGCGGCACTGAAGCTTTCTTT
D: TRBD1
V: TRBV19
J: TRBJ1-1
size: -

CDR3: CASSPGQAPNEQFF
DNA: TGTGCCAGCAGCCCCGGACAGGCCCCCAATGAGCAGTTCTTC
D: TRBD1
V: TRBV5-4
J: TRBJ2-1
size: -

CDR3: CSGGHPYEQYF
DNA: TGCAGTGGGGGACACCCTTACGAGCAGTACTTC
D: -
V: TRBV29-1
J: TRBJ2-7
size: -

CDR3: CASSLRSQGDQPQHF
DNA: TGCGCCAGCAGCCTCCGGAGTCAGGGGGATCAGCCCCAGCATTTT
D: TRBD1
V: TRBV4-1
J: TRBJ1-5
size: -

CDR3: CASSSLGGQGFGYTF
DNA: TGTGCCAGCAGTTCGCTGGGGGGACAGGGTTTTGGCTACACCTTC
D: TRBD1
V: TRBV27
J: TRBJ1-2
size: -

CDR3: CASGLGGQPQHF
DNA: TGTGCCAGCGGATTAGGAGGACAGCCCCAGCATTTT
D: -
V: TRBV6-5
J: TRBJ1-5
size: -

CDR3: CASSIANRGYYEQYF
DNA: TGTGCCAGTAGTATAGCAAACAGGGGATACTACGAGCAGTACTTC
D: TRBD1
V: TRBV19
J: TRBJ2-7
size: -

CDR3: CATKCILLSTF
DNA: TGTGCCACCAAATGTATACTTTTGTCCACCTTC
D: -
V: TRBV24-1
J: TRBJ1-2
size: -

CDR3: CSASRRDQPQHF
DNA: TGCAGTGCTAGTAGGCGGGATCAGCCCCAGCATTTT
D: -
V: TRBV20-1
J: TRBJ1-5
size: -

CDR3: CASSRDRGQFF
DNA: TGTGCCAGCAGTAGGGACAGGGGACAGTTCTTC
D: TRBD1
V: TRBV12-3/TRBV12-4
J: TRBJ2-1
size: -

CDR3: CASSPRGGCTGELFF
DNA: TGTGCCAGCAGTCCCCGGGGGGGTTGCACCGGGGAGCTGTTTTTT
D: -
V: TRBV21-1
J: TRBJ2-2
size: -

CDR3: CASSFIGSNNEQFF
DNA: TGTGCCAGCAGCTTTATCGGGTCCAACAATGAGCAGTTCTTC
D: -
V: TRBV11-2
J: TRBJ2-1
size: -

CDR3: CATSEPQGFRGQYF
DNA: TGTGCCACCAGTGAGCCACAGGGTTTCAGGGGGCAGTACTTC
D: -
V: TRBV24-1
J: TRBJ2-7
size: -

CDR3: CASSESNRNQPQHF
DNA: TGCGCCAGCAGTGAGTCGAACAGGAATCAGCCCCAGCATTTT
D: -
V: TRBV10-2
J: TRBJ1-5
size: once

CDR3: CASRENSPLHF
DNA: TGTGCCAGCAGAGAGAATTCACCCCTCCACTTT
D: -
V: TRBV2
J: TRBJ1-6
size: -

CDR3: CASSEGDRGEQYF
DNA: TGTGCCAGCAGTGAAGGGGACAGGGGCGAGCAGTACTTC
D: TRBD1
V: TRBV6-1
J: TRBJ2-7
size: -

CDR3: CSVLPGSTDTQYF
DNA: TGCAGCGTTTTACCGGGGTCCACAGATACGCAGTATTTT
D: -
V: TRBV29-1
J: TRBJ2-3
size: -

CDR3: CASSTSGNKHEQYF
DNA: TGTGCCAGCAGTACTAGCGGGAATAAGCACGAGCAGTACTTC
D: TRBD2
V: TRBV6-2/TRBV6-3
J: TRBJ2-7
size: -

CDR3: CASSYPGTSVTYEQYF
DNA: TGTGCCAGCAGTTACCCCGGGACTAGCGTTACCTACGAGCAGTACTTC
D: TRBD2
V: TRBV6-6
J: TRBJ2-7
size: -

CDR3: CASEAGTGNTIYF
DNA: TGTGCCAGCGAGGCAGGGACTGGAAACACCATATATTTT
D: -
V: TRBV2
J: TRBJ1-3
size: -

CDR3: CASPLTGGRMDEQYF
DNA: TGTGCCAGCCCCCTGACAGGGGGCAGGATGGACGAGCAGTACTTC
D: TRBD1
V: TRBV18
J: TRBJ2-7
size: -

CDR3: CASSDRDYNSPLHF
DNA: TGTGCCAGCAGTGACAGGGACTATAATTCACCCCTCCACTTT
D: TRBD1
V: TRBV3-1/TRBV3-2
J: TRBJ1-6
size: once

CDR3: CASSLSRDRGQPYEQYF
DNA: TGTGCCAGCAGTTTATCCAGGGACAGGGGGCAACCCTACGAGCAGTACTTC
D: TRBD1
V: TRBV27
J: TRBJ2-7
size: -

CDR3: CASNHRGLSGNTIYF
DNA: TGTGCCAGTAATCACAGGGGGCTGTCTGGAAACACCATATATTTT
D: TRBD1
V: TRBV19
J: TRBJ1-3
size: once

CDR3: CASSSTGISVGNTIYF
DNA: TGTGCCAGCAGCTCGACAGGGATAAGTGTTGGAAACACCATATATTTT
D: TRBD1
V: TRBV2
J: TRBJ1-3
size: once

CDR3: CAWGGGKSGNTIYF
DNA: TGTGCCTGGGGAGGGGGCAAGTCTGGAAACACCATATATTTT
D: TRBD1
V: TRBV30
J: TRBJ1-3
size: -